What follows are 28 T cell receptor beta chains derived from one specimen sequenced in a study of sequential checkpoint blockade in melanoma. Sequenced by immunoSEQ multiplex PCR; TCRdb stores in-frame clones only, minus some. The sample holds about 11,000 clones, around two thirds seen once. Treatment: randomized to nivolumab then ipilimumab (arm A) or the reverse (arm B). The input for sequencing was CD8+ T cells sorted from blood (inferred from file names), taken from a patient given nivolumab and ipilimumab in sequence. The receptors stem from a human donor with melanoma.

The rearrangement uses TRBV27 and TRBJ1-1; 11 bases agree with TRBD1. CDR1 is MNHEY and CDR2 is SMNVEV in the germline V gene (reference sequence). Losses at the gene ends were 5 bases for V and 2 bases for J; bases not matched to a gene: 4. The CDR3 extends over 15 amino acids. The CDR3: CASSPGQGANTEAFF. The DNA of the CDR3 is TGTGCCAGCAGTCCCGGACAGGGGGCCAACACTGAAGCTTTCTTT.

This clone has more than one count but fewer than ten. The CDR3 spells CASSEWGDPGYGYTF. CDR3 coding DNA: TGTGCCAGCAGTGAATGGGGGGACCCTGGCTATGGCTACACCTTC. V is TRBV6-1 and J is TRBJ1-2, with D perhaps matching TRBD1 (5 bases). CDR3 length: 15 residues. V gave up 2 bases and J gave up 4 bases, with 14 bases separating them. Germline assignment: CDR1 MNHNS and CDR2 SASEGT.

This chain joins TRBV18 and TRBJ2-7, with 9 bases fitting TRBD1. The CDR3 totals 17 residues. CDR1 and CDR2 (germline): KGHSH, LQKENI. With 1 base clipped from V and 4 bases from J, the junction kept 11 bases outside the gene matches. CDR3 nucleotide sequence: TGTGCCAGCTCACCACTCGGGACAGGGAAATTAGTATACGAGCAGTACTTC. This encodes CASSPLGTGKLVYEQYF. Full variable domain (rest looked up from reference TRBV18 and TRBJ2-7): NAGVMQNPRHLVRRRGQEARLRCSPMKGHSHVYWYRQLPEEGLKFMVYLQKENIIDESGMPKERFSAEFPKEGPSILRIQQVVRGDSAAYFCASSPLGTGKLVYEQYFGPGTRLTVT.

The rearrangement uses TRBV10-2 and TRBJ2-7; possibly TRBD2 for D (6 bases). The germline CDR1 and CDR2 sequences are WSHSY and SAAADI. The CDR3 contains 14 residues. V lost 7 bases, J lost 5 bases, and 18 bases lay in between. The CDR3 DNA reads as TGCGCCAGCATCCCCGGGAGCCATCTCGACGAGCAGTACTTC. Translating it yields CASIPGSHLDEQYF.

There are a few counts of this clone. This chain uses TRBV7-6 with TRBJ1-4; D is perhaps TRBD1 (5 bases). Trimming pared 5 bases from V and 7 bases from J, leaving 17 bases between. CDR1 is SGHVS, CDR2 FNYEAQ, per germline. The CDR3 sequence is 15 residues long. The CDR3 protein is CASSPFQGVFEKLFF. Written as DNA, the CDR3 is TGTGCCAGCAGCCCCTTTCAGGGCGTCTTTGAAAAACTGTTTTTT.

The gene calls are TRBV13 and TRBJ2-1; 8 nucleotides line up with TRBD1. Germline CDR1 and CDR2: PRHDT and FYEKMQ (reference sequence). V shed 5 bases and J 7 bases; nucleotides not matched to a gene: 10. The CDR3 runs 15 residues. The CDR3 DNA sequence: TGTGCCAGCAGCCCGTGGACAGGGACCAGGAATGAGCAGTTCTTC. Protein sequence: CASSPWTGTRNEQFF. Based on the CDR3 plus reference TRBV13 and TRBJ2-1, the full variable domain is AAGVIQSPRHLIKEKRETATLKCYPIPRHDTVYWYQQGPGQDPQFLISFYEKMQSDKGSIPDRFSAQQFSDYHSELNMSSLELGDSALYFCASSPWTGTRNEQFFGPGTRLTVL.

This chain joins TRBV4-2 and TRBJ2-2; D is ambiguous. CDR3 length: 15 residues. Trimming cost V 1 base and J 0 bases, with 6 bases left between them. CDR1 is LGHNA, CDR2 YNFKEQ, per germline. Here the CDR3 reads CASSQVFPNTGELFF. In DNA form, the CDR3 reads TGTGCCAGCAGCCAAGTCTTCCCGAACACCGGGGAGCTGTTTTTT.

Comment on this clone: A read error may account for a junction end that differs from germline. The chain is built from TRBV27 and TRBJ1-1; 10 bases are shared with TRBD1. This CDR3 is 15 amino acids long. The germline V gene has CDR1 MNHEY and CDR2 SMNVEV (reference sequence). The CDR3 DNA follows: TGTGCCAACAGTCTCAGGACAGGGGGGTACACTGAAGCTTTCTTT. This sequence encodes CANSLRTGGYTEAFF.

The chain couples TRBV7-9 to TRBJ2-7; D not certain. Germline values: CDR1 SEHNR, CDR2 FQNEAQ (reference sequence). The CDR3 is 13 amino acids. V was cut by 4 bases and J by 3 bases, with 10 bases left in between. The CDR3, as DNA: TGTGCCAGCAGCTCCCAGGTTCGCTACGAGCAGTACTTC. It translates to CASSSQVRYEQYF.

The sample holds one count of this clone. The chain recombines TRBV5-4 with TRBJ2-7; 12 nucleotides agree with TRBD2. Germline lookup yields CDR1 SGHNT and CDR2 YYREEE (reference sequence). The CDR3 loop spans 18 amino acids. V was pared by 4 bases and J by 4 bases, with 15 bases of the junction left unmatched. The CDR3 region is CASSTAPGLAGHGYEQYF. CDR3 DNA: TGTGCCAGCAGCACCGCCCCGGGACTAGCGGGCCACGGTTACGAGCAGTACTTC.

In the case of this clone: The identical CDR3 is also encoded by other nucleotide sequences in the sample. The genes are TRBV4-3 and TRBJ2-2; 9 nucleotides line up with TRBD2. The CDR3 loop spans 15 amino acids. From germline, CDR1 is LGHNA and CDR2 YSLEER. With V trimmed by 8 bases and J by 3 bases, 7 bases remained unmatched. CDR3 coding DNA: TGCGCCAGCGGGCTAGCGGGATTGCACACCGGGGAGCTGTTTTTT. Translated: CASGLAGLHTGELFF.

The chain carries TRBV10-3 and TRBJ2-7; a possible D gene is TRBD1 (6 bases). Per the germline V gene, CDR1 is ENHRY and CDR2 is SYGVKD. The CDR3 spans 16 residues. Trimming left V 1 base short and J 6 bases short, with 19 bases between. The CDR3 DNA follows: TGTGCCATCAGTGAGTTGCAAGGTCAGGGGTGGCGCGAGCAGTACTTC. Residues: CAISELQGQGWREQYF.

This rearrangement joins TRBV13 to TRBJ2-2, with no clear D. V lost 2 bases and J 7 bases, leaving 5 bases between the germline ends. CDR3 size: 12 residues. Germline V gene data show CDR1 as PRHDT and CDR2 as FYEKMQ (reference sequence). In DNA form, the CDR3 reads TGTGCCAGCAGCTTATACAGCGGGGAGCTGTTTTTT. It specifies CASSLYSGELFF.

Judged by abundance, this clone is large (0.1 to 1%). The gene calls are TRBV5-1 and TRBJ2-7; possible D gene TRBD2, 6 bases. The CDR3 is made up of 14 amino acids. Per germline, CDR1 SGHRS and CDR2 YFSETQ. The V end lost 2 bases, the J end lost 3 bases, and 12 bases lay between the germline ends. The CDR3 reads CASSLAGLGYEQYF. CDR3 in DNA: TGCGCCAGCAGCTTAGCGGGCCTCGGCTACGAGCAGTACTTC.

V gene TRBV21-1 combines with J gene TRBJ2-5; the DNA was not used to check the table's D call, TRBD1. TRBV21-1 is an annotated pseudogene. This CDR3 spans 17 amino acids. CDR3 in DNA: TGTGCCAGCAGCAAAGGCCTGGACAGGGAGGCCCAAGAGACCCAGTACTTC. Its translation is CASSKGLDREAQETQYF.

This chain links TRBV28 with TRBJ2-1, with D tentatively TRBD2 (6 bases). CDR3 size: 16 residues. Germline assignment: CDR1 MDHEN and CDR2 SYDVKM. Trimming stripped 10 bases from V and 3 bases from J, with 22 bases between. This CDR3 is CATQLTGTGYYNEQFF. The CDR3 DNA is TGTGCCACCCAGCTGACCGGGACTGGATACTACAATGAGCAGTTCTTC.

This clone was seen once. Here the CDR3 DNA reads TGTGCCAGCAGTCTGAAAGCGGGAAGGCCGAGGGATGAGCAGTTCTTC. Its protein product is CASSLKAGRPRDEQFF. The chain couples TRBV27 to TRBJ2-1; 7 bases map to TRBD2. Germline V gene sequence: CDR1 MNHEY, CDR2 SMNVEV (reference sequence). The V segment lost 5 bases and the J segment 8 bases; nucleotides outside the gene matches: 15. The CDR3 totals 16 residues.

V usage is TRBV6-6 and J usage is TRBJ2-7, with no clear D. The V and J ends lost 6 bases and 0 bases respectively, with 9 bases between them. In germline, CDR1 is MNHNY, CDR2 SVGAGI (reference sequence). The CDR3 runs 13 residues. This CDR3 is CASSDSPSYEQYF. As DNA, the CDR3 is TGTGCCAGCAGCGACTCCCCCTCCTACGAGCAGTACTTC.

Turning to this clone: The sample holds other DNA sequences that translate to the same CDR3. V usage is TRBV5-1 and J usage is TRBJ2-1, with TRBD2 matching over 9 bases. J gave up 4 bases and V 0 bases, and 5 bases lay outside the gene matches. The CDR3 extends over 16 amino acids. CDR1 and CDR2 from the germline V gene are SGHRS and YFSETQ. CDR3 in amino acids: CASSLVAGGPYNEQFF. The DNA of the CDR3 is TGCGCCAGCAGCTTGGTTGCGGGGGGGCCTTACAATGAGCAGTTCTTC.

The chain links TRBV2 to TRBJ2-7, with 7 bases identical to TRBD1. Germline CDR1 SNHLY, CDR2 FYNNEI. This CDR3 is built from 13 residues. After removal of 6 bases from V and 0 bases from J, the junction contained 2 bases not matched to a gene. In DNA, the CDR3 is TGTGCCAGCAGGCGGACAGGCTCCTACGAGCAGTACTTC. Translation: CASRRTGSYEQYF.

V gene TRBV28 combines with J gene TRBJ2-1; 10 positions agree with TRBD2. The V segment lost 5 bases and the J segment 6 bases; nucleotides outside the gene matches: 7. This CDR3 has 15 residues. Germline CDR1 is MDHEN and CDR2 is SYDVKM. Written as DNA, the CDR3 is TGTGCCAGCAGTGTTCTAGCGGGGGTTGGCAATGAGCAGTTCTTC. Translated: CASSVLAGVGNEQFF.

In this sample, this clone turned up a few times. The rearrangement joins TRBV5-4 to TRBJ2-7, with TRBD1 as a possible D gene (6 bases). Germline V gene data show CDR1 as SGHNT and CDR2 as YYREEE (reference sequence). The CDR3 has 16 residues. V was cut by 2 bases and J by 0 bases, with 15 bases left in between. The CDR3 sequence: CASSLAPGQSSYEQYF. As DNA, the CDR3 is TGTGCCAGCAGCTTAGCGCCGGGACAAAGCTCCTACGAGCAGTACTTC.

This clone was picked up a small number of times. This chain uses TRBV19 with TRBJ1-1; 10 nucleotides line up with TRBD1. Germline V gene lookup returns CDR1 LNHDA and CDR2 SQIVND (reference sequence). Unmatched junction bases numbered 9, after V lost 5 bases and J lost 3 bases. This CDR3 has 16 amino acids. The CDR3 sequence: CASSSRTGGIDTEAFF. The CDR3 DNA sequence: TGTGCCAGTAGTTCCCGGACAGGGGGTATTGACACTGAAGCTTTCTTT.

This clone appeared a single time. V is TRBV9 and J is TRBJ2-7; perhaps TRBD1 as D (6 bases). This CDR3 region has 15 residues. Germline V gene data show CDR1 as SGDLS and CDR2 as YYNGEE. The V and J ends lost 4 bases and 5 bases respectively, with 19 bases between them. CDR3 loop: CASSPHNRATHEQYF. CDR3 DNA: TGTGCCAGCAGCCCGCACAACAGGGCCACCCACGAGCAGTACTTC.

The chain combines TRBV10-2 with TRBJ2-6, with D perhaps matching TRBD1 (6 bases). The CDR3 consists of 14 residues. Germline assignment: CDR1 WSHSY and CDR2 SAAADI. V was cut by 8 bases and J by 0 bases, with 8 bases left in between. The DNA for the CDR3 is TGCGCCAGCGGGGGCCACTCTGGGGCCAACGTCCTGACTTTC. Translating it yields CASGGHSGANVLTF.

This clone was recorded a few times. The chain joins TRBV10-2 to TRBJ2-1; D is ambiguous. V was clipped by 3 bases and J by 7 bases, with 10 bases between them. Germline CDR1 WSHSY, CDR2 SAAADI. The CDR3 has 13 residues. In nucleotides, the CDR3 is TGCGCCAGCAGTGAAATCTCGAGGAATGAGCAGTTCTTC. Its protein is CASSEISRNEQFF.

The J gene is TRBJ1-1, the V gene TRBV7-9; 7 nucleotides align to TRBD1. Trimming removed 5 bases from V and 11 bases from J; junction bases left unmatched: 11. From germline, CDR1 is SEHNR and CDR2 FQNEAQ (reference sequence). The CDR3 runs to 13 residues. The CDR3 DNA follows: TGTGCCAGCAGCCATTCGACAGGGATTGAGGCTTTCTTT. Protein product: CASSHSTGIEAFF.

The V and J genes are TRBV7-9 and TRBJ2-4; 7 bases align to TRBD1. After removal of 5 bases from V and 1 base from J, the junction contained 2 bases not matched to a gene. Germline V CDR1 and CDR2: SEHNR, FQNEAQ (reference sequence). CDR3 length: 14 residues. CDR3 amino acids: CASSVTGAKNIQYF. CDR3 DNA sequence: TGTGCCAGCAGCGTGACAGGGGCCAAAAACATTCAGTACTTC. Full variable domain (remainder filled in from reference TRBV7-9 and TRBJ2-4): DTGVSQNPRHKITKRGQNVTFRCDPISEHNRLYWYRQTLGQGPEFLTYFQNEAQLEKSRLLSDRFSAERPKGSFSTLEIQRTEQGDSAMYLCASSVTGAKNIQYFGAGTRLSVL.